This T cell receptor beta chain was sequenced in a study of identical twins. TCRdb passed the 5' RACE reads through MiXCR, listing each CDR3 protein once. The table shows some 790,000 distinct CDR3 sequences, with around a sixth occurring only once. Per germline, CDR1 MNHEY and CDR2 SVGAGI. The CDR3 contains 18 residues. Trimming shortened V by 1 base and J by 1 base, and 19 bases separated the two germline ends. This sample was shared with a second study, whose subject was T cells expressing NK-cell markers. As reported in that work: Topping the CD3+CD56-NKG2C+ fraction as well were these clonotypes, in several donors.

Sequenced input: PBMCs. The source of this sequence is a woman aged 18-29 years in good health. V gene TRBV6-5 combines with J gene TRBJ1-1, with D tentatively TRBD1 (6 bases). The CDR3 is CASSYWAPGERGNTEAFF. CDR3 sequence (DNA): TGTGCCAGCAGTTACTGGGCCCCAGGGGAAAGGGGGAACACTGAAGCTTTCTTT.